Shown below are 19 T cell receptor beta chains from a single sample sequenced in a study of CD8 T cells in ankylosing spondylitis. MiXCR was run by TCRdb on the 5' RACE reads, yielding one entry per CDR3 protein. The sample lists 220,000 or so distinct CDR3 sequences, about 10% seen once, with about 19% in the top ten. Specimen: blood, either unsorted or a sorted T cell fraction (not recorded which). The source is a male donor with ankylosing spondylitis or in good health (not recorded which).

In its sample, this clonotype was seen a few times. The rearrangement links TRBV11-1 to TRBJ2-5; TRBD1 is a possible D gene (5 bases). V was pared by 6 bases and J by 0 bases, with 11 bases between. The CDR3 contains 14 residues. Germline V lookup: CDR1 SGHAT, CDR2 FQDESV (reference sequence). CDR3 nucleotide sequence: TGTGCCAGCAGTTCAGGGATGTACCAAGAGACCCAGTACTTC. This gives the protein CASSSGMYQETQYF.

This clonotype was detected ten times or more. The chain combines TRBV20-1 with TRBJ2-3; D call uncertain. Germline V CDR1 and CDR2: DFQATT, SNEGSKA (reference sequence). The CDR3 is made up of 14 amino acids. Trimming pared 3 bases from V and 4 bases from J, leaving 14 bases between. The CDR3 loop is CSARITTSSDTQYF. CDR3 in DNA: TGCAGTGCTAGGATAACCACTTCATCAGATACGCAGTATTTT.

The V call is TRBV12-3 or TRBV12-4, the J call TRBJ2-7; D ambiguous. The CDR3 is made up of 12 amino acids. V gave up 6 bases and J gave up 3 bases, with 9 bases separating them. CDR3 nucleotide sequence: TGTGCCAGCAGCAAACAAGGCTACGAGCAGTACTTC. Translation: CASSKQGYEQYF.

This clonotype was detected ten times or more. CDR3 bases: TGTGCCAGCGCCCCAGGCGCTCGCTATGGCTACACCTTC. As protein: CASAPGARYGYTF. V and J are TRBV7-2 and TRBJ1-2, with D unresolved. Per germline, CDR1 SGHTA and CDR2 FQGNSA. CDR3 size: 13 residues. The V gene lost 8 bases and the J gene lost 4 bases, with 14 bases spanning the gap.

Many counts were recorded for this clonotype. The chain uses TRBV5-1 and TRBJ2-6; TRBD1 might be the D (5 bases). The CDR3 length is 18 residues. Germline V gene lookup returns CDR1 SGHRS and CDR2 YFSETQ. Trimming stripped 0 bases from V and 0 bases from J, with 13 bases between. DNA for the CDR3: TGCGCCAGCAGCTTGGTAGTAGGGGCTAGCTCTGGGGCCAACGTCCTGACTTTC. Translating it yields CASSLVVGASSGANVLTF. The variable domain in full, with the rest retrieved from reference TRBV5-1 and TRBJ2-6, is KAGVTQTPRYLIKTRGQQVTLSCSPISGHRSVSWYQQTPGQGLQFLFEYFSETQRNKGNFPGRFSGRQFSNSRSEMNVSTLELGDSALYLCASSLVVGASSGANVLTFGAGSRLTVL.

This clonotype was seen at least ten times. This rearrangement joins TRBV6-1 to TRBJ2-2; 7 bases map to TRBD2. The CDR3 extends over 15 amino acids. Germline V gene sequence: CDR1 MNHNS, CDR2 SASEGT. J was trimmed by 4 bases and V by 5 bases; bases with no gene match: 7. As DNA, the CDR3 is TGTGCCAGCAGTCGGGGGGAGTTCGGCACCGGGGAGCTGTTTTTT. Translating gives CASSRGEFGTGELFF.

DNA of the CDR3: TGTGCCACCAGTGATTATCCAGGGGGCGACGATGGCTACACCTTC. It translates to CATSDYPGGDDGYTF. The V call is TRBV24-1, the J call TRBJ1-2, with TRBD1 identical over 8 bases. The ends lost 2 bases at V and 6 bases at J; junction bases unmatched: 7. The CDR3 covers 15 residues. Germline loops: CDR1 KGHDR, CDR2 SFDVKD.

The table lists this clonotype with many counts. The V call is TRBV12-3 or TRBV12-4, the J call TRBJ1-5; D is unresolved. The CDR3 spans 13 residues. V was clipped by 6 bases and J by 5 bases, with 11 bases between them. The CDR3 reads CASSPGHDQPQHF. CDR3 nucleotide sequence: TGTGCCAGCAGCCCCGGCCACGATCAGCCCCAGCATTTT.

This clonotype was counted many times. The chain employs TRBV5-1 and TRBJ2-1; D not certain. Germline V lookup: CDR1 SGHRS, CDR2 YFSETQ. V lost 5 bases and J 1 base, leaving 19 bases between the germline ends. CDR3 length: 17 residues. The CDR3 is CASSSTLVRASYNEQFF. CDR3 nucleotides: TGCGCCAGCAGTTCTACGTTGGTACGGGCATCCTACAATGAGCAGTTCTTC.

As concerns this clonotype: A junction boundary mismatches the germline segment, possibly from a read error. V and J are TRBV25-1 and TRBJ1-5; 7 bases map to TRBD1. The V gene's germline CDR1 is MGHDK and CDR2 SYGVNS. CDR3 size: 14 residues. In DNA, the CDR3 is TGTGCCAGCAGCGATACAGGGGAGAATCAGCCCGAGCATTTT. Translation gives CASSDTGENQPEHF.

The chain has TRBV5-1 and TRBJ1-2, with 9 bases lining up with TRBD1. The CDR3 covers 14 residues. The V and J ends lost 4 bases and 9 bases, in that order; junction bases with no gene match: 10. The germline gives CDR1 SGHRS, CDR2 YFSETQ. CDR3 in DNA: TGCGCCAGCAGCATCGACAGGGGGGTCGGGAGCTACACCTTC. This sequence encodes CASSIDRGVGSYTF.

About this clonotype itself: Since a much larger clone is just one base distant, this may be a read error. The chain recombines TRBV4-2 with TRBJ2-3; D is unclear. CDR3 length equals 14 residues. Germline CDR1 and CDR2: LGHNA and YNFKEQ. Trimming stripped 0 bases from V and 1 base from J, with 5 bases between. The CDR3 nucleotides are TGTGCCAGCAGCCAAGATTGGGGCACAGATACGCAGTATTTT. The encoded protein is CASSQDWGTDTQYF.

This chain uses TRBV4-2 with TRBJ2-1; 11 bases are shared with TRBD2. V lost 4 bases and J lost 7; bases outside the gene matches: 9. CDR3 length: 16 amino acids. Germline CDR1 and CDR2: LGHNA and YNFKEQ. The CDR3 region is CASSPVAGGPGNEQFF. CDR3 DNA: TGTGCCAGCAGCCCGGTAGCGGGGGGGCCGGGTAATGAGCAGTTCTTC.

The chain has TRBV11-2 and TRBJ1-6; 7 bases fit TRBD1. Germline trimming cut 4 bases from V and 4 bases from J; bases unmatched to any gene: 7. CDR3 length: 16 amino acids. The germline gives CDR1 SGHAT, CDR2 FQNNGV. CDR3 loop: CASSSPTGTYNSPLHF. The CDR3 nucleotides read TGTGCCAGCAGCTCGCCGACAGGGACATATAATTCACCCCTCCACTTT.

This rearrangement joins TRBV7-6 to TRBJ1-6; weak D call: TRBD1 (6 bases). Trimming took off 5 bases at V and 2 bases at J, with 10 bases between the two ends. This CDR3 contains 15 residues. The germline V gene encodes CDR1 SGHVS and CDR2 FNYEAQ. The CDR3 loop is CASSLRDTYNSPLHF. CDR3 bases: TGTGCCAGCAGCCTCCGGGACACCTATAATTCACCCCTCCACTTT.

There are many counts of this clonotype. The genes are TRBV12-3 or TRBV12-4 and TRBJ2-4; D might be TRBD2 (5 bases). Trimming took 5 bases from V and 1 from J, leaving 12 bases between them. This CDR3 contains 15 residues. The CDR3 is CASSPGVEAKNIQYF. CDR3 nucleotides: TGTGCCAGCAGTCCCGGGGTAGAGGCCAAAAACATTCAGTACTTC.

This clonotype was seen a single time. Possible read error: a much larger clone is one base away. CDR3 amino acids: CASCLDREGRYGYTF. CDR3 bases: TGTGCCAGCTGTTTAGACAGGGAGGGTCGGTATGGCTACACCTTC. The chain couples TRBV7-3 to TRBJ1-2; 7 nucleotides match TRBD1. This CDR3 spans 15 amino acids. Germline V gene data show CDR1 as SGHTA and CDR2 as FQGTGA. With V trimmed by 8 bases and J by 5 bases, 14 bases remained unmatched. The whole variable domain, filled in from reference TRBV7-3 and TRBJ1-2, reads GAGVSQTPSNKVTEKGKYVELRCDPISGHTALYWYRQSLGQGPEFLIYFQGTGAADDSGLPNDRFFAVRPEGSVSTLKIQRTERGDSAVYLCASCLDREGRYGYTFGSGTRLTVV.

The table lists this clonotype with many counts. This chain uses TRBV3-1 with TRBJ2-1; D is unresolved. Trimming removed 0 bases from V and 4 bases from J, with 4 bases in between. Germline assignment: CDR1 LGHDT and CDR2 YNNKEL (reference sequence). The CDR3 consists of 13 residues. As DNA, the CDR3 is TGTGCCAGCAGCCAAGATCGGTACAATGAGCAGTTCTTC. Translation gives CASSQDRYNEQFF.

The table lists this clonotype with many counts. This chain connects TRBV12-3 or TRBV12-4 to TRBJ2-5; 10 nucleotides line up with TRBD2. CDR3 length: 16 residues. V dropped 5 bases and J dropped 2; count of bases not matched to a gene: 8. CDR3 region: CASSARTSGDQETQYF. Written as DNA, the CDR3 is TGTGCCAGCAGTGCCCGGACTAGCGGCGATCAAGAGACCCAGTACTTC.